This T cell receptor (beta chain) was captured by sequencing in a study of neurological immune-mediated disorders (dated by TCRdb to between 2017 and 2020). For context, the study as a whole: Peripheral blood TCR-beta repertoires from patients with HTLV-I-associated myelopathy (HAM/TSP), patients with multiple sclerosis, and healthy controls were compared in the study using UMI-based sequencing. The approximately 96 TCR-beta libraries covered PBMC samples along with longitudinal samples, technical triplicates, and paired sorted CD4+ and CD8+ T-cell subsets. Longitudinal HAM/TSP donors and healthy donors each had 3 time-points at intervals of about 3-45 months. The cohort comprised 68 subjects: roughly 14 HAM/TSP patients, 34 multiple sclerosis patients and about 20 healthy controls. What the research found in general, with its limitations: TCR clonal expansion was greatest in HAM/TSP patients and smallest in MS patients, who ranked below even healthy controls. No identical CDR3 amino acid sequences were shared among expanded clones across subjects, suggesting private TCR-beta repertoires in all groups.

Notes on this clonotype: The specificity of this receptor is unknown. A junction end diverges from the germline sequence, so it may reflect a read error.

The germline V gene yields SGHAT for CDR1 and FQNNGV for CDR2. From the cysteine up to the phenylalanine, the CDR3 has a length of 15 residues. The retained sequence is limited to the CDR3, 45 bases, with the frame set at the first base. The intended sense of this specimen's time point label: longitudinal time-point 2. Unsorted PBMC libraries were generated from 2 million PBMCs stored in RNAlater at -80 °C until RNA extraction. PBMCs were separated from peripheral blood using Ficoll-Hypaque density gradient centrifugation and then cryopreserved in liquid nitrogen. cDNA was synthesized by template-switch 5'RACE using a primer with a 10-nucleotide random unique molecular identifier that tagged each TCR transcript. Every sequencing run covered 15-18 subjects and yielded more than 160 million TCR-beta sequences. Total RNA was extracted with the RNeasy kit. Using the KAPA Real-time Library Amplification kit, TCR-beta VDJ regions were amplified with primers for the TCR constant region and the 5'RACE anchor. Sample indexes and Illumina adaptors were added in a first PCR, and a second PCR then increased library yield. After Ampure bead purification, the TCR product of roughly 650 bp was size-selected on a 2% E-gel SizeSelection system. Before pooling, libraries had their quality checked on a Bioanalyzer, their concentration measured with Qubit, and their quantity determined with the Kapa Library Quantification kit. An Illumina HiSeq 2500 sequenced the libraries paired-end 2 x 150 bp. To increase sequence diversity, roughly 24-32% phiX was spiked into each library pool. For the original study's pipeline: The UMI-based MiGEC pipeline processed quality-filtered reads and removed over 75% of raw TCR sequences during error correction. VDJ genes were aligned to IMGT germline references, and each clonotype was defined by a unique CDR3 amino acid sequence together with V-J genes. Clonal expansion, Shannon diversity, and CDR3 relatedness (CalcPairwiseDistances, ClusterSamples) were evaluated with VDJtools, and phylogenetic trees were built with CLCbio workbench. Clones with at least 8 unique UMIs were defined as expanded, with this threshold being based on coefficient-of-variation modelling across technical triplicates. TCRdb reprocessing: public reads trimmed at Q25 with fastp, clones called with MiXCR, in-frame beta chains kept. Rows matching on CDR3 protein sequence are summarized as one entry with the most common DNA and genes. V and J calls and clone size were set by TCRdb, not the authors. The sample data list 84,000 or so distinct CDR3 sequences, and roughly 13% of these were observed just once. The top ten clones comprise just under 5% of the sample.

The source material was PBMCs. The sequence links TRBV11-2 to TRBJ2-3; 9 middle bases align to TRBD1. This sequence was found in a female donor with HTLV-1-associated myelopathy (HAM/TSP). The sequenced DNA: TGTGCCAACAGCTTAGACGGGACAGGGTCAGATACGAAGTATTTT. Translation gives CANSLDGTGSDTKYF.